This T cell receptor (beta chain) was identified during a study of T cells in Graves' hyperthyroidism and ophthalmopathy. The TCR beta CDR3 regions underwent amplification using RNA transcripts as the source. First-round RT-PCR of the TCR CDR3 relied on the HTBI primer set. MiXCR, applied by TCRdb to the multiplex PCR reads, yields one record per CDR3 protein. The sample lists more than 35,000 distinct CDR3 sequences, approximately 50% seen once, with roughly 32% in the top ten. The CDR3 loop spans 14 amino acids. The V segment lost 0 bases and the J segment 5 bases; nucleotides outside the gene matches: 4. The germline CDR1 and CDR2 sequences are SGHRS and YFSETQ.

This clonotype was sampled from a woman between 45 and 65 years old with Graves' hyperthyroidism. The rearrangement uses TRBV5-1 and TRBJ1-1, with 7 bases that match TRBD1. Sample: peripheral blood or thyroid tissue (not recorded which). CDR3 region: CASSLEGAGTEAFF. CDR3 nucleotide sequence: TGCGCCAGCAGCTTGGAGGGGGCTGGGACTGAAGCTTTCTTT.